This is a list of T cell receptor beta chains from one sample in a study of blood T cell repertoires in COVID-19. Assay: immunoSEQ multiplex PCR; the TCRdb copy retains only in-frame clones and omits some. The sample carries around 310,000 clones, about nine tenths recorded once. The sequencing sample was made of peripheral blood. These receptors came from a woman aged 25-40 years with COVID-19, enrolled during active disease. The CDR3 runs from the conserved cysteine through the conserved F or W. D genes are given only for firm matches. Only some rows state a clone size, as once, few, many or a class for expanded clones.

v_gene,d_gene,j_gene,abundance,CDR3nt,CDR3aa
TRBV11-1,TRBD2,TRBJ2-5,NA,TGTGCCAGCGTAGGGACGGGAGGGCCGGAGACCCAGTACTTC,CASVGTGGPETQYF
TRBV7-8,NA,TRBJ2-7,NA,TGTGCCAGCAGCCAGGCGGGCTACGAGCAGTACTTC,CASSQAGYEQYF
TRBV5-1,NA,TRBJ2-1,NA,TGCGCCAGCGGCTCCTGGGCGGGCAATGAGCAGTTCTTC,CASGSWAGNEQFF
TRBV24-1,NA,TRBJ1-2,NA,TGTGCCACCAGTGATTCGGGAGTCCCTTATGGCTACACCTTC,CATSDSGVPYGYTF
TRBV19,TRBD2,TRBJ2-5,NA,TGTGCCAGTAGTATAGTAGCGGGTGCACGGGAGACCCAGTACTTC,CASSIVAGARETQYF
TRBV7-3,TRBD1,TRBJ2-7,NA,TGTGCCAGCAGCCCGGGACAGCCCCCCTACGAGCAGTACTTC,CASSPGQPPYEQYF
TRBV19,TRBD2,TRBJ2-1,NA,TGTGCCAGTAGTATAGAACCTAGCGGATACAATGAGCAGTTCTTC,CASSIEPSGYNEQFF
TRBV30,NA,TRBJ1-1,NA,TGTGCCTGGAGTCAGGTCCTGAACACTGAAGCTTTCTTT,CAWSQVLNTEAFF
TRBV9,TRBD2,TRBJ2-1,NA,TGTGCCAGCAGCCCCCAAAGCGGGAGCAATGAGCAGTTCTTC,CASSPQSGSNEQFF
TRBV7-8,TRBD2,TRBJ2-7,once,TGTGCCAGCAGCCGAGAGACACCCGGCGGGAGGGTTTTCGGCGAGCAGTACTTC,CASSRETPGGRVFGEQYF
TRBV19,NA,TRBJ2-7,NA,TGTGCCAGTAGTATGGGGACAACATCCTACGAGCAGTACTTC,CASSMGTTSYEQYF
TRBV28,NA,TRBJ1-4,NA,TGTGCCAGCGCCCCGGCGGGACTAGGCGAAAAACTGTTTTTT,CASAPAGLGEKLFF
TRBV24-1,NA,TRBJ2-1,NA,TGTGCCACCAGTGAGGACAGAGGAGAGCAGTTCTTC,CATSEDRGEQFF
TRBV11-2,TRBD1,TRBJ1-4,once,TGTGCCAGCAGCTGGACAGGGAATCCAACTAATGAAAAACTGTTTTTT,CASSWTGNPTNEKLFF
TRBV2,NA,TRBJ2-5,NA,TGTGCCAGCAGTGAAGTTTTAGACCAAGAGACCCAGTACTTC,CASSEVLDQETQYF
TRBV25-1,TRBD1,TRBJ1-1,NA,TGTGCCACCCGGACAGGGCCTATGAACACTGAAGCTTTCTTT,CATRTGPMNTEAFF
TRBV19,NA,TRBJ1-5,NA,TGTGCCGGGGCTGAGGGAGGGAATCAGCCCCAGCATTTT,CAGAEGGNQPQHF
TRBV19,TRBD2,TRBJ2-1,NA,TGTGCCAGTAGTATTAGCGGGAGGGTAGGTAATGAGCAGTTCTTC,CASSISGRVGNEQFF
TRBV2,TRBD1,TRBJ2-7,few,TGTGCCAGCAGAAGGGACAGGGAGGGCTACGAGCAGTACTTC,CASRRDREGYEQYF
TRBV27,NA,TRBJ2-2,NA,TGTGCCAGCAGTTTATTCCCGGGCACCGGGGAGCTGTTTTTT,CASSLFPGTGELFF
TRBV27,NA,TRBJ2-7,NA,TGTGCCAGCAGCTCGGGAGTACTCTACGAGCAGTACTTC,CASSSGVLYEQYF
TRBV5-1,TRBD1,TRBJ1-4,NA,TGCGCCAGCGGACAGGACGGGGTAGATGAAAAACTGTTTTTT,CASGQDGVDEKLFF
TRBV4-1,NA,TRBJ1-1,NA,TGCGCCAGCAGCCAAGATTGGGGGGTGGAAGCTTTCTTT,CASSQDWGVEAFF
TRBV19,NA,TRBJ2-7,NA,TGTGCCAGTAAACGGGAAGGCACCTACGAGCAGTACTTC,CASKREGTYEQYF
TRBV28,NA,TRBJ1-2,few,TGTGCCAGCAGTAAAGGGGCCGGCTATGGCTACACCTTC,CASSKGAGYGYTF
TRBV14,TRBD2,TRBJ2-7,NA,TGTGCCAGCAGCCAACTAGCCCGTTCTAGCGGGAGTTACGAGCAGTACTTC,CASSQLARSSGSYEQYF
TRBV1,NA,TRBJ2-2,NA,TGCACCAGCAGCCCTCAGTTCGGGCAGGGGTTGACGGAGCTGTTTTTT,CTSSPQFGQGLTELFF
TRBV6-5,TRBD1,TRBJ1-3,NA,TGTGCCAGCAGTCCGACAGGGAATGGAAACACCATATATTTT,CASSPTGNGNTIYF
TRBV7-2,TRBD1,TRBJ1-2,NA,TGTGCCAGCAGCGGACGGACAGGGGGGGATGGCTACACCTTC,CASSGRTGGDGYTF
TRBV6-6,NA,TRBJ1-6,NA,TGTGCCAGCAGTTACGCCCAGAATAATTCACCCCTCCACTTT,CASSYAQNNSPLHF
TRBV7-6,TRBD2,TRBJ2-1,NA,TGTGCCAGCAGCTTAGCGATCCAGTCCCTAGCGGGAGGGCGCGAGCAGTTCTTC,CASSLAIQSLAGGREQFF
TRBV5-6,NA,TRBJ2-7,NA,TGTGCCAGCAGCTCAATTGAGGGGCAGTACTTC,CASSSIEGQYF
TRBV7-9,TRBD2,TRBJ2-3,NA,TGTGCCAGCACCCGCCGGCGGGAGGTTTTAGATACGCAGTATTTT,CASTRRREVLDTQYF
TRBV29-1,TRBD2,TRBJ2-2,NA,TGCAGCGTTGAAGCGGGGGGAGGTACCGGGGAGCTGTTTTTT,CSVEAGGGTGELFF
TRBV2,NA,TRBJ1-4,NA,TGTGCCAGCAGTGGTTATATGGCGGAACTGTTTTTT,CASSGYMAELFF
TRBV7-9,TRBD1,TRBJ1-3,NA,TGTGCCAGCAGCTTATTGACAGGGGCTGGAAACACCATATATTTT,CASSLLTGAGNTIYF
TRBV27,TRBD2,TRBJ2-7,once,TGTGCCAGCAGTTTAAAGCGGGAGGTCACCTACGAGCAGTACTTC,CASSLKREVTYEQYF
TRBV18,NA,TRBJ1-2,NA,TGTGCCAGCTCACCGCTCCACGGGCGGGGACGAGGCTACACCTTC,CASSPLHGRGRGYTF
TRBV6-6,TRBD1,TRBJ1-6,NA,TGTGCCAGCAGTTACTCGAGGGACAGCAATTCACCCCTCCACTTT,CASSYSRDSNSPLHF
TRBV7-9,TRBD2,TRBJ2-7,NA,TGTGCCACGTGGACTAGCGGGAGCGGGATGCCGTACTTC,CATWTSGSGMPYF
TRBV3-1/TRBV3-2,TRBD1,TRBJ2-7,NA,TGTGCCAGCAGCCCGGCTCGACAGGGGTGGTACGAGCAGTACTTC,CASSPARQGWYEQYF
TRBV19,TRBD1,TRBJ1-3,NA,TGTGCCAGTAGTCGGGCAGGGGGCGCAGGAAACACCATATATTTT,CASSRAGGAGNTIYF
TRBV24-1,NA,TRBJ2-2,NA,TGTGCCACCAGTGATTTGAGTTTCGGGTCTGGGGAGCTGTTTTTT,CATSDLSFGSGELFF
TRBV28,TRBD1,TRBJ2-1,NA,TGTGCCAGCAGTGCCATTACAGGGGGACTCCCCGATGAGCAGTTCTTC,CASSAITGGLPDEQFF
TRBV5-1,NA,TRBJ2-7,NA,TGCGCCAGCAGCGCTTCAGGGGGGAACGAGCAGTACTTC,CASSASGGNEQYF
TRBV7-3,NA,TRBJ2-1,NA,TGTGCCAGCAGGGGGCAGGGAAATGAGCAGTTCTTC,CASRGQGNEQFF
TRBV2,TRBD2,TRBJ2-3,once,TGTGCCAGCAGCGAACTAGCGGGAGTCGGCACAGATACGCAGTATTTT,CASSELAGVGTDTQYF